Below, one TCR beta chain is given with its context. Germline lookup yields CDR1 SGHRS and CDR2 YFSETQ. The CDR3 length is 13 residues. V gave up 1 base and J gave up 8 bases, with 10 bases separating them. This entry is derived from a study of blood T cell repertoires in COVID-19. Generated by immunoSEQ multiplex PCR, the TCRdb table keeps only in-frame clones and is missing some. This sample has under 200,000 clones; 82% occur once, and the top ten carry roughly 5%. This chain uses TRBV5-1 with TRBJ2-1; no reliable D call. This receptor was obtained from a woman in her fifties or sixties with acute COVID-19. Sequenced: PBMCs or T cells enriched from blood (not recorded which). As DNA, the CDR3 is TGCGCCAGCAGCTTGCGACCTGCGGATGAGCAGTTCTTC. This encodes CASSLRPADEQFF.